This TCR beta chain derives from a study of cytomegalovirus exposure and HLA in healthy donors. Points from the study as a whole: Apparent HLA restriction characterized most CMV-associated TCR beta chains in a later analysis. Immune exposure information comprised only CMV serostatus.

PCR was performed using 60 Vbeta and 13 Jbeta primers. Original methodology: As a later analysis found, there were 80 million to 90 million unique TCR beta chains, of which roughly 11 million were shared. The protocol was immunoSEQ multiplex PCR, while the TCRdb copy is restricted to in-frame clones and leaves out a portion. V and J calls and clone size are as listed in that table; D and trimming were resolved from the DNA. This table has tens of thousands of clones, less than 80% appearing once. Points on this clone: Its target is unknown.

This CDR3 is 12 amino acids long. Germline CDR1 and CDR2: SNHLY and FYNNEI. V lost 6 bases and J lost 5, with 10 bases in between. The chain combines TRBV2 with TRBJ1-1; weak D call: TRBD1 (6 bases). The sequenced sample consisted of PBMCs. This receptor was obtained from a woman between 35 and 50 years old in good health and CMV-seronegative. The CDR3 DNA is TGTGCCAGCAGACAGGGTAATACTGAAGCTTTCTTT. Its translation is CASRQGNTEAFF.